This TCR beta chain was captured by sequencing in a study of OX40 agonist ivuxolimab in advanced cancers. Study context: A partial response was reached by three patients: one with hepatocellular carcinoma and two with cutaneous melanoma.

Here immunoSEQ multiplex PCR was the method, and the copy in TCRdb shows in-frame clones only, minus some. The sample records approximately 74,000 clones, roughly 90% being singletons. With regard to this clone: Its specificity is unknown.

Autoimmune disease history or systemic immunosuppression was exclusionary. Samples of blood were obtained at baseline, on cycle 4 day 1, and on cycle 7 day 1. Per germline, CDR1 SEHNR and CDR2 FQNEAQ (reference sequence). V was trimmed by 4 bases and J by 4 bases, leaving 10 bases between them. This CDR3 region has 13 residues. General observations from the study: In general, CD8+ T cells held more expanded clones than CD4+ did, on average.

Specimen: CD4+ or CD8+ T cells sorted from blood, collected in a trial of the OX40 agonist ivuxolimab. The receptor's source is an adult with an advanced solid tumor such as melanoma, head and neck, liver or kidney cancer. This rearrangement joins TRBV7-9 to TRBJ1-1; D remains ambiguous. CDR3 sequence: CASSSVLLTEAFF. The CDR3 DNA sequence: TGTGCCAGCAGCTCGGTGCTACTCACTGAAGCTTTCTTT.